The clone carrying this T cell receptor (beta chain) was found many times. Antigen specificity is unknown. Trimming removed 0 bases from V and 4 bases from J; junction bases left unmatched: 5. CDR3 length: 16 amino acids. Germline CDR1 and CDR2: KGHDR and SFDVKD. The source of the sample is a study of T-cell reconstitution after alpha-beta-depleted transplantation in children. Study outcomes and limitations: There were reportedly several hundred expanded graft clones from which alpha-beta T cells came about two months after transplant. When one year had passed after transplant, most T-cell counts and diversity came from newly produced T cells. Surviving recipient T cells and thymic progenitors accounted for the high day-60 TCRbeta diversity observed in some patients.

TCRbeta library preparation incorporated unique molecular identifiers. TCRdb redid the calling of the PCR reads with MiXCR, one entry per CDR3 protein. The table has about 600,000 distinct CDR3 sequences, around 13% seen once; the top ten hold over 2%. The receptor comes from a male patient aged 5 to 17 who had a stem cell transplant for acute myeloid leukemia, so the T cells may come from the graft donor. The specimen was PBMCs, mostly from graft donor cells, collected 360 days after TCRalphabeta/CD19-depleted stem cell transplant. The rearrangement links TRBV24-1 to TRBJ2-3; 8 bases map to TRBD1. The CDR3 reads CATSDLVQGGADTQYF. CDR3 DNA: TGTGCCACCAGTGATTTGGTACAGGGGGGCGCAGATACGCAGTATTTT.